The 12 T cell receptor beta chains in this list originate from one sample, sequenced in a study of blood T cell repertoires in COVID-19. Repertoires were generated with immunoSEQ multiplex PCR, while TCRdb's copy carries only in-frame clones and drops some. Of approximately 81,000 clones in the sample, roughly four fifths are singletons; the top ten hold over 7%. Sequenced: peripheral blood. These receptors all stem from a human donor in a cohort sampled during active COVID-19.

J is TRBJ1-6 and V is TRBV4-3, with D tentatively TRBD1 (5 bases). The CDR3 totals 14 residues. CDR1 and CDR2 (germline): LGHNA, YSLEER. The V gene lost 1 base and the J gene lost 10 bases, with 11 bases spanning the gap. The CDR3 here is CASSQVRAQSPLHF. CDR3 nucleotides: TGCGCCAGCAGCCAAGTCAGGGCTCAGTCACCCCTCCACTTT.

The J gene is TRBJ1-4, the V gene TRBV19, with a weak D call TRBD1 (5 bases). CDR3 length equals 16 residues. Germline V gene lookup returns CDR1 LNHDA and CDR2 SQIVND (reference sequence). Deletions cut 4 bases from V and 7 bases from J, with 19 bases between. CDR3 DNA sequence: TGTGCCAGTAGTAACCACCCCGGGTCAGGGCGTGAAAAACTGTTTTTT. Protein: CASSNHPGSGREKLFF.

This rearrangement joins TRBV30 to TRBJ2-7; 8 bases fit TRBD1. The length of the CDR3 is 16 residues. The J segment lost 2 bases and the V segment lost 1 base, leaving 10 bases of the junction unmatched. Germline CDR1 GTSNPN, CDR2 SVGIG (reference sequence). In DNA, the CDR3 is TGTGCCTGGAGTGATCCGGACAGGGCCCTAACCTACGAGCAGTACTTC. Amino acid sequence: CAWSDPDRALTYEQYF.

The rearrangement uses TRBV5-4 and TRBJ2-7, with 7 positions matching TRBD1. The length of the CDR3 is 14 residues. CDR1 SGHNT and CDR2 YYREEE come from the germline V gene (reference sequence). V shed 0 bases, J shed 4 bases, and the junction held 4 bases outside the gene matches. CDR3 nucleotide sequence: TGTGCCAGCAGCTTGGGAGGGACAGTTTACGAGCAGTACTTC. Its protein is CASSLGGTVYEQYF. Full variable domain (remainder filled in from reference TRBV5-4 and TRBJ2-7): ETGVTQSPTHLIKTRGQQVTLRCSSQSGHNTVSWYQQALGQGPQFIFQYYREEENGRGNFPPRFSGLQFPNYSSELNVNALELDDSALYLCASSLGGTVYEQYFGPGTRLTVT.

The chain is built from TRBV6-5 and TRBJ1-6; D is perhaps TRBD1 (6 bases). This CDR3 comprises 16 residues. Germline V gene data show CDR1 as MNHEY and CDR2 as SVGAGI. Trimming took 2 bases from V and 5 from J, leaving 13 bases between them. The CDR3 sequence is CASSYTGSRNNSPLHF. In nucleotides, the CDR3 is TGTGCCAGCAGTTACACAGGGAGTAGGAATAATTCACCCCTCCACTTT.

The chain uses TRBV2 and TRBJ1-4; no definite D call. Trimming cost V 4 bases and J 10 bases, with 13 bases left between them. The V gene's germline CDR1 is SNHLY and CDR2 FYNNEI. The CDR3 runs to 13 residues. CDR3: CASSVQQAVKLFF. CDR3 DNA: TGTGCCAGCAGTGTACAACAAGCGGTAAAACTGTTTTTT.

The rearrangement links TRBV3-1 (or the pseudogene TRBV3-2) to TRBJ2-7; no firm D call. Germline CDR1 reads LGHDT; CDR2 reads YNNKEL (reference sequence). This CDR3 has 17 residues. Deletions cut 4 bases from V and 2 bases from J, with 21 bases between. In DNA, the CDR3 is TGTGCCAGCAGCCGAAGCGACCTAATTAATAACGCCTACGAGCAGTACTTC. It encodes CASSRSDLINNAYEQYF.

The CDR3 is CASSLGLGGWVEQYF. The CDR3 nucleotides are TGTGCCAGCAGCTTAGGTCTGGGCGGGTGGGTCGAGCAGTACTTC. V gene TRBV7-2 combines with J gene TRBJ2-7, with D possibly matching TRBD2 (5 bases). V shed 1 base and J shed 6 bases, with 16 bases lying between them. CDR1 and CDR2 (germline): SGHTA, FQGNSA. The CDR3 contains 15 residues.

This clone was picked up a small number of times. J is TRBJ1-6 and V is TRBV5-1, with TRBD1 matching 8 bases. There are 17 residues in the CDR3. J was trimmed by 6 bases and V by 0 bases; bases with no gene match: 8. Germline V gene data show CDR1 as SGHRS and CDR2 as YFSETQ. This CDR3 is CASSLGQGAPGNSPLHF. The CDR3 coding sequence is TGCGCCAGCAGCTTGGGGCAGGGGGCGCCCGGTAATTCACCCCTCCACTTT.

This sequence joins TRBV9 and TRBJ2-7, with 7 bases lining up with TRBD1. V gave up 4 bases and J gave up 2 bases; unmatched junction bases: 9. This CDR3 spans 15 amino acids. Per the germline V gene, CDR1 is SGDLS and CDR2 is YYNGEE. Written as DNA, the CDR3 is TGTGCCAGCAGCCTCTCGGTAGGGGGCGCCTACGAGCAGTACTTC. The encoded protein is CASSLSVGGAYEQYF.

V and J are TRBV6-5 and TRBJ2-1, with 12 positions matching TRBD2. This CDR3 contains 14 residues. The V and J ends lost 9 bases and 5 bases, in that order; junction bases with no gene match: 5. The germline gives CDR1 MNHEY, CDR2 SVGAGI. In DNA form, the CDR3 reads TGTGCCAGGAGGACTAGCGGGGACCACAATGAGCAGTTCTTC. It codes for CARRTSGDHNEQFF.

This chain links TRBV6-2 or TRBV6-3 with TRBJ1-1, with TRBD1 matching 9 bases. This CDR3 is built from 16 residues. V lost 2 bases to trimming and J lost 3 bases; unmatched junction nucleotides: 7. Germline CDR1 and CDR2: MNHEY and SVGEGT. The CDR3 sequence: CASSYLTGGPDTEAFF. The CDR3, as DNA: TGTGCCAGCAGTTACCTCACAGGGGGCCCGGACACTGAAGCTTTCTTT.